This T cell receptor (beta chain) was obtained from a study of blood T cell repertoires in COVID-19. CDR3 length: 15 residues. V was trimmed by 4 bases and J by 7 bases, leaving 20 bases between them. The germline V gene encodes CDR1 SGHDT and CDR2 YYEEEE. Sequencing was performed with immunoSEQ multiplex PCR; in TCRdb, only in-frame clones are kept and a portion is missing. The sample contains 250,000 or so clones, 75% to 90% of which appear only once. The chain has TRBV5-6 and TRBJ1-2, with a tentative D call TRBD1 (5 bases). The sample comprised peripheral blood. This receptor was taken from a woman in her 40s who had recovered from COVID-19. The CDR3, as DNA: TGTGCCAGCAGCACCTATCCGGGACCCGGGGGTGGCTACACCTTC. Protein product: CASSTYPGPGGGYTF.